This TCR beta chain is from a study of cytomegalovirus exposure and HLA in healthy donors. It was with 60 Vbeta and 13 Jbeta primers that the PCR ran. Libraries were prepared by immunoSEQ multiplex PCR; TCRdb keeps only in-frame clonotypes and omits some of them. The table includes some 120,000 clones, roughly 82% detected once. Trimming pared 2 bases from V and 0 bases from J, leaving 8 bases between. In germline, CDR1 is SGHKS, CDR2 YYEKEE (reference sequence). The CDR3 contains 14 residues. To note about this clone: This same CDR3 is encoded by further DNA sequences in the sample.

V usage is TRBV5-5 and J usage is TRBJ1-1, with D possibly matching TRBD1 (5 bases). The specimen sequenced was PBMCs. This receptor was identified in a woman aged 40-49 years in good health and CMV-seropositive. The CDR3 spells CASSFAGMNTEAFF. The CDR3 region has the DNA TGTGCCAGCAGCTTCGCAGGGATGAACACTGAAGCTTTCTTT.